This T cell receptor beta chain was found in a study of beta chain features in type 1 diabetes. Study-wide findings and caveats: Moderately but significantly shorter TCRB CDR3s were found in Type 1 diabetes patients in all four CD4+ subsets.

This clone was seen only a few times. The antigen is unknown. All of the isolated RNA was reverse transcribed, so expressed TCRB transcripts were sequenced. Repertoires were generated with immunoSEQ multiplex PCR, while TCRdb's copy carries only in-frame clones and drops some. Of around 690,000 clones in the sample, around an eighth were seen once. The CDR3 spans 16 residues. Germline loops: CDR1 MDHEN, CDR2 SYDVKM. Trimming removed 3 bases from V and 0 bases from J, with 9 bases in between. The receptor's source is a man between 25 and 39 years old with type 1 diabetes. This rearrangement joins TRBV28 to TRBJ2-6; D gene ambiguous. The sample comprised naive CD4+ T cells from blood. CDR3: CASSLGRSSGANVLTF. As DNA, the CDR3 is TGTGCCAGCAGTTTGGGCAGGAGCTCTGGGGCCAACGTCCTGACTTTC.